What follows is one TCR beta chain and its context. The record originates from a study of T cells in Graves' hyperthyroidism and ophthalmopathy. RNA transcripts gave rise to amplified TCR beta CDR3 regions. The TCR CDR3 was amplified in a first-round RT-PCR using the HTBI primer set. TCRdb independently ran MiXCR on the multiplex PCR reads; one entry per CDR3 protein. Of hundreds of thousands of distinct CDR3 sequences listed, around 13% are singletons. From germline, CDR1 is SGHTA and CDR2 FQGNSA. There are 11 residues in the CDR3. Trimming took off 7 bases at V and 7 bases at J, with 10 bases between the two ends. Orbital computed tomography and thyroid ultrasound, together with serum TRAb and thyroxine and clinical symptoms, were used for diagnoses.

Sequenced: blood. This rearrangement joins TRBV7-2 to TRBJ1-1; a possible D gene is TRBD1 (6 bases). This sequence was found in a woman younger than 35 with Graves' hyperthyroidism. CDR3 residues: CASNARGEAFF. DNA of the CDR3: TGTGCCAGCAACGCCAGGGGTGAAGCTTTCTTT. Full variable domain (remainder filled in from reference TRBV7-2 and TRBJ1-1): GAGVSQSPSNKVTEKGKDVELRCDPISGHTALYWYRQSLGQGLEFLIYFQGNSAPDKSGLPSDRFSAERTGGSVSTLTIQRTQQEDSAVYLCASNARGEAFFGQGTRLTVV.